The 28 T cell receptor beta chains below come from one sample, sequenced in a study of beta chain features in type 1 diabetes. Study findings and constraints: When Type 1 diabetes patients were examined, their TCRB CDR3s proved moderately but significantly shorter in all four CD4+ subsets.

No antigens are known for them. The whole isolated RNA underwent reverse transcription, so sequencing captured expressed TCRB transcripts. Repertoires were generated with immunoSEQ multiplex PCR, while TCRdb's copy carries only in-frame clones and drops some. The sample includes 600,000 or so clones, around 15% seen only once; the top ten take just under 0.04%. Sequenced material: naive CD4+ T cells from blood. The origin of the receptors is a man aged 18 to 35 with type 1 diabetes.

The sample holds a few counts of this clone. The rearrangement links TRBV10-1 to TRBJ2-7; D ambiguous. V lost 0 bases, J lost 6 bases, and 6 bases lay in between. The CDR3 has 12 amino acids. The germline CDR1 and CDR2 sequences are WNHNN and SYGVQD (reference sequence). CDR3 protein: CASSESPLEQYF. CDR3 sequence (DNA): TGCGCCAGCAGTGAGTCTCCTCTCGAGCAGTACTTC.

The chain links TRBV4-3 to TRBJ1-2, with a possible D match to TRBD1 (5 bases). CDR3 size: 15 residues. Trimming removed 3 bases at V and 0 bases at J, with 11 bases between. Germline V gene sequence: CDR1 LGHNA, CDR2 YSLEER. The CDR3 sequence is CASSHQQAPNYGYTF. CDR3 in DNA: TGCGCCAGCAGCCACCAACAGGCTCCTAACTATGGCTACACCTTC.

CDR3 in amino acids: CSARQGGTQYF. The DNA of the CDR3 is TGCAGTGCAAGACAGGGAGGGACCCAGTACTTC. This chain uses TRBV20-1 with TRBJ2-5; D may be TRBD1 (7 bases). The CDR3 totals 11 residues. Germline V CDR1 and CDR2: DFQATT, SNEGSKA (reference sequence). Trimming pared 6 bases from V and 7 bases from J, leaving 12 bases between.

This clone was found a few times. The chain carries TRBV5-4 and TRBJ1-4, with a weak D call TRBD1 (5 bases). The CDR3 spans 15 residues. V lost 4 bases and J lost 6, with 16 bases in between. Germline loops: CDR1 SGHNT, CDR2 YYREEE (reference sequence). The CDR3 loop reads CASSVASPGDEKLFF. In DNA form, the CDR3 reads TGTGCCAGCAGCGTCGCCTCGCCGGGGGATGAAAAACTGTTTTTT.

This clone was counted only a few times. CDR3 in amino acids: CASSFGNQETQYF. The CDR3 nucleotides read TGTGCCAGCAGTTTTGGTAACCAAGAGACCCAGTACTTC. The rearrangement joins TRBV28 to TRBJ2-5; D is uncertain. The CDR3 length is 13 residues. Trimming left V 3 bases short and J 0 bases short, with 5 bases between. Germline loops: CDR1 MDHEN, CDR2 SYDVKM.

This clone was detected a few times. The gene calls are TRBV19 and TRBJ1-2; 7 bases match TRBD1. The trim removed 5 bases at V and 10 bases at J, leaving 10 bases unmatched. CDR1 and CDR2 from the germline V gene are LNHDA and SQIVND (reference sequence). CDR3 length: 13 amino acids. Here the CDR3 DNA reads TGTGCCAGTAGTCCGAGGGACAGCCGGGACTACACCTTC. Protein: CASSPRDSRDYTF.

This clone has only a few counts. V usage is TRBV7-2 and J usage is TRBJ2-7, with D tentatively TRBD2 (5 bases). V was pared by 4 bases and J by 3 bases, with 16 bases between. This CDR3 is 15 amino acids long. Germline loops: CDR1 SGHTA, CDR2 FQGNSA. CDR3 region: CASSSVRGLGYEQYF. The CDR3 DNA sequence: TGTGCCAGCAGCTCCGTCCGGGGTTTAGGCTACGAGCAGTACTTC.

This clone came up a few times. V usage is TRBV5-1 and J usage is TRBJ1-1, with 9 bases aligning to TRBD1. Germline CDR1 is SGHRS and CDR2 is YFSETQ. The CDR3 totals 14 residues. J gave up 7 bases and V 4 bases, and 8 bases lay outside the gene matches. The CDR3 DNA reads as TGCGCCAGCAGCCTACAGGGGGCCCTCGATGAAGCTTTCTTT. Amino acid sequence: CASSLQGALDEAFF.

This chain connects TRBV5-4 to TRBJ2-1; weak D call: TRBD2 (6 bases). Germline V CDR1 and CDR2: SGHNT, YYREEE (reference sequence). The CDR3 is 15 residues long. The V end was cut by 2 bases, the J end by 4 bases, with 13 bases between. The CDR3 nucleotides read TGTGCCAGCAGCTTTAGCGGTGTGTCTTACAATGAGCAGTTCTTC. Protein sequence: CASSFSGVSYNEQFF.

This clone was counted only a few times. V usage is TRBV7-9 and J usage is TRBJ2-3; TRBD2 agrees at 10 bases. V shed 6 bases, J shed 2 bases, and the junction held 5 bases outside the gene matches. Germline V lookup: CDR1 SEHNR, CDR2 FQNEAQ (reference sequence). The CDR3 has 15 amino acids. This CDR3 reads CASSRTSGNTDTQYF. Written as DNA, the CDR3 is TGTGCCAGCAGTCGGACTAGCGGAAACACAGATACGCAGTATTTT.

This clone was seen once. This chain joins TRBV10-3 and TRBJ2-1, with 8 nucleotides matching TRBD2. The CDR3 covers 12 residues. V lost 8 bases, J lost 8 bases, and 5 bases stayed unmatched. Per the germline V gene, CDR1 is ENHRY and CDR2 is SYGVKD. CDR3 protein: CAIREAGDEQFF. For the CDR3, the DNA is TGTGCCATCCGAGAAGCGGGAGATGAGCAGTTCTTC.

This clone appeared a few times. The genes are TRBV29-1 and TRBJ2-7; D is uncertain. Trimming pared 5 bases from V and 3 bases from J, leaving 11 bases between. From germline, CDR1 is SQVTM and CDR2 ANQGSEA. The CDR3 runs 12 residues. The CDR3 is CSVRGARYEQYF. As DNA, the CDR3 is TGCAGCGTTCGAGGAGCACGCTACGAGCAGTACTTC.

V usage is TRBV7-9 and J usage is TRBJ1-4; D perhaps matches TRBD1 (6 bases). With 10 bases removed from V and 7 bases from J, the gap between germline ends came to 19 bases. Germline values: CDR1 SEHNR, CDR2 FQNEAQ (reference sequence). This CDR3 has 14 amino acids. The CDR3 DNA follows: TGTGCCATAGAACAGGGCGGGATTGGTGAAAAACTGTTTTTT. Amino acids: CAIEQGGIGEKLFF.

The V gene is TRBV5-1, the J gene TRBJ2-2; 14 bases are a match to TRBD2. J gave up 5 bases and V 1 base, and 4 bases lay outside the gene matches. The V gene's germline CDR1 is SGHRS and CDR2 YFSETQ. The CDR3 has 17 residues. The CDR3 region is CASSLPGTSGRTGELFF. Written as DNA, the CDR3 is TGCGCCAGCAGCTTGCCCGGGACTAGCGGGAGAACCGGGGAGCTGTTTTTT.

This clone has just a few counts. The chain carries TRBV4-1 and TRBJ2-5; 10 bases line up with TRBD2. CDR1 and CDR2 (germline): MGHRA, YSYEKL. Trimming took 4 bases from V and 4 from J; bases not matched to a gene: 9. This CDR3 has 16 residues. The CDR3, as DNA: TGCGCCAGCAGCCTACCAACTAGCGGGATCTCAGAGACCCAGTACTTC. This encodes CASSLPTSGISETQYF.

The genes are TRBV28 and TRBJ2-1, with D maybe TRBD1 (6 bases). Trimming took 3 bases from V and 5 from J, leaving 20 bases between them. The length of the CDR3 is 17 residues. Germline V gene lookup returns CDR1 MDHEN and CDR2 SYDVKM. The CDR3 coding sequence is TGTGCCAGCAGTTTCGATCAACAGGGTATGGTGCACAATGAGCAGTTCTTC. This translates into CASSFDQQGMVHNEQFF.

CDR3 in DNA: TGTGCCTGGACCCGGGCCGGACAAAACACCATATATTTT. It is translated as CAWTRAGQNTIYF. The gene calls are TRBV30 and TRBJ1-3; TRBD1 might be the D (5 bases). This CDR3 spans 13 amino acids. Germline CDR1 is GTSNPN and CDR2 is SVGIG (reference sequence). V was pared by 4 bases and J by 6 bases, with 13 bases between.

This clone was counted a few times. The rearrangement joins TRBV7-9 to TRBJ1-1; D possibly corresponds to TRBD1 (5 bases). CDR1 SEHNR and CDR2 FQNEAQ come from the germline V gene (reference sequence). Deletions cut 3 bases from V and 9 bases from J, with 11 bases between. The CDR3 loop spans 12 amino acids. The CDR3 sequence is CASSFGDLKAFF. The CDR3 DNA follows: TGTGCCAGCAGCTTCGGGGACTTAAAAGCTTTCTTT.

The rearrangement uses TRBV7-2 and TRBJ2-3, with TRBD2 matching 8 bases. The CDR3 is 16 residues long. The germline V gene has CDR1 SGHTA and CDR2 FQGNSA. With 4 bases clipped from V and 0 bases from J, the junction kept 6 bases outside the gene matches. The CDR3 here is CASSSHSGASTDTQYF. As DNA, the CDR3 is TGTGCCAGCAGCTCTCATAGCGGGGCCAGCACAGATACGCAGTATTTT.

V and J are TRBV4-1 and TRBJ1-6; D gene unclear. In germline, CDR1 is MGHRA, CDR2 YSYEKL. Trimming pared 0 bases from V and 8 bases from J, leaving 8 bases between. This CDR3 contains 14 residues. The CDR3 here is CASSQDQEYSPLHF. For the CDR3, the DNA is TGCGCCAGCAGCCAAGATCAGGAGTATTCACCCCTCCACTTT.

This clone turned up a few times. The rearrangement links TRBV29-1 to TRBJ2-7; D not resolved. Trimming removed 4 bases from V and 5 bases from J, with 21 bases in between. The CDR3 has 15 residues. CDR1 is SQVTM, CDR2 ANQGSEA, per germline. CDR3 amino acids: CSVGVAQASSDEQYF. CDR3 nucleotides: TGCAGCGTTGGAGTGGCACAAGCGTCGTCCGACGAGCAGTACTTC.

The V and J genes are TRBV13 and TRBJ2-7, with 8 bases aligning to TRBD2. The CDR3 covers 14 residues. Per germline, CDR1 PRHDT and CDR2 FYEKMQ (reference sequence). V lost 5 bases and J lost 4; bases outside the gene matches: 7. The CDR3 DNA follows: TGTGCCAGCAGCCGTAGCGGGGAGAGGTACGAGCAGTACTTC. Its translation: CASSRSGERYEQYF.

This clone turned up a few times. This chain uses TRBV2 with TRBJ2-7; the D gene is possibly TRBD1 (6 bases). The V gene's germline CDR1 is SNHLY and CDR2 FYNNEI. This CDR3 has 15 residues. The ends were cut back, 2 bases at V and 2 bases at J, with 13 bases in the middle. The CDR3, as DNA: TGTGCCAGCAGTGAAACAGGGAGTTTGGCCTACGAGCAGTACTTC. It specifies CASSETGSLAYEQYF. The whole variable domain, remainder taken from reference TRBV2 and TRBJ2-7, is EPEVTQTPSHQVTQMGQEVILRCVPISNHLYFYWYRQILGQKVEFLVSFYNNEISEKSEIFDDQFSVERPDGSNFTLKIRSTKLEDSAMYFCASSETGSLAYEQYFGPGTRLTVT.

Remarks on this clone: Other nucleotide sequences in the sample specify the same CDR3. The chain links TRBV30 to TRBJ2-6; no clear D. V was cut by 2 bases and J by 4 bases, with 3 bases left in between. CDR1 and CDR2 (germline): GTSNPN, SVGIG (reference sequence). The CDR3 length is 12 residues. CDR3 nucleotide sequence: TGTGCCTGGAGTCCGGGGGCCAACGTCCTGACTTTC. Translating gives CAWSPGANVLTF. The full variable domain, in which reference TRBV30 and TRBJ2-6 provide the parts outside the CDR3, is SQTIHQWPATLVQPVGSPLSLECTVEGTSNPNLYWYRQAAGRGLQLLFYSVGIGQISSEVPQNLSASRPQDRQFILSSKKLLLSDSGFYLCAWSPGANVLTFGAGSRLTVL.

This clone was seen only a few times. V usage is TRBV18 and J usage is TRBJ1-1; D is perhaps TRBD1 (5 bases). Trimming left V 6 bases short and J 4 bases short, with 15 bases between. This CDR3 spans 14 amino acids. In germline, CDR1 is KGHSH, CDR2 LQKENI. In DNA form, the CDR3 reads TGTGCCAGCTCCCCCGAAGCAGGGCGCACTGAAGCTTTCTTT. It is translated as CASSPEAGRTEAFF.

V gene TRBV4-2 combines with J gene TRBJ2-3; the match to TRBD1 covers 8 bases. The CDR3 spans 16 residues. CDR1 and CDR2 (germline): LGHNA, YNFKEQ. J gave up 3 bases and V 2 bases, and 7 bases lay outside the gene matches. The DNA of the CDR3 is TGTGCCAGCAGCCAAACGACAGGGGCGGGAACAGATACGCAGTATTTT. This codes for CASSQTTGAGTDTQYF.

This clone was seen a handful of times. CDR3 in amino acids: CASSLEESPLHF. Written as DNA, the CDR3 is TGTGCCAGCAGCTTAGAGGAGTCACCCCTCCACTTT. This sequence joins TRBV7-9 and TRBJ1-6; D remains ambiguous. Germline lookup yields CDR1 SEHNR and CDR2 FQNEAQ (reference sequence). The CDR3 extends over 12 amino acids. V dropped 1 base and J dropped 10 bases, with 5 bases sitting between them.

This clone was seen a handful of times. This sequence joins TRBV5-4 and TRBJ2-1; TRBD1 aligns across 7 bases. Germline V CDR1 and CDR2: SGHNT, YYREEE (reference sequence). V was clipped by 0 bases and J by 6 bases; unmatched bases: 6. The CDR3 is made up of 15 amino acids. The CDR3 nucleotides read TGTGCCAGCAGCTTGGGACAGGGTATGAGCAATGAGCAGTTCTTC. As protein: CASSLGQGMSNEQFF. Drawing the rest from reference TRBV5-4 and TRBJ2-1, the complete variable domain is ETGVTQSPTHLIKTRGQQVTLRCSSQSGHNTVSWYQQALGQGPQFIFQYYREEENGRGNFPPRFSGLQFPNYSSELNVNALELDDSALYLCASSLGQGMSNEQFFGPGTRLTVL.